This is a list of T cell receptor beta chains from one sample in a study of shared clonotypes between healthy human individuals. Some clones are missing from TCRdb's copy, which holds only in-frame ones; the method was immunoSEQ multiplex PCR. In the table there are about 1.5 million clones, 95% to 99% of which are singletons. Sequencing was done on a sample of naive CD4+ T cells sorted from blood. The origin of the receptors is a man aged 25 to 45 in good health. Both conserved end residues are part of each CDR3. A D gene is named only where the DNA matches it firmly. The size of a clone is reported for some rows only, either as once, few or many, or as a class for expanded clones.

j_gene	abundance	d_gene	v_gene	CDR3nt	CDR3aa
TRBJ2-7	.	.	TRBV9	TGTGCCAGCAGCGTAGGTACCAGGGGGGTCAGGGCAGAAGAAGAGCAGTACTTC	CASSVGTRGVRAEEEQYF
TRBJ2-3	.	TRBD1	TRBV28	TGTGCCAGCAGCACCCGGACAGGCAGCACAGATACGCAGTATTTT	CASSTRTGSTDTQYF
TRBJ2-7	.	.	TRBV27	TGTGCCAGCGGAACCTACGAGCAGTACTTC	CASGTYEQYF
TRBJ2-7	.	.	TRBV7-2	TGTGCCAGCAGCTTAGACGTGGGGACCTACGAGCAGTACTTC	CASSLDVGTYEQYF
TRBJ2-1	.	TRBD2	TRBV5-6	TGTGCCAGCAGCTCAAGACTAGCGGGACACAATGAGCAGTTCTTC	CASSSRLAGHNEQFF
TRBJ2-6	.	TRBD1	TRBV9	TGTGCCAGCAGCGTAGCAGGGGGCTCCGGGGCCAACGTCCTGACTTTC	CASSVAGGSGANVLTF
TRBJ2-3	.	TRBD2	TRBV4-2	TGTGCCAGCAGCTCTCCTTTCGGACTAGCGGGAGGGACAGATACGCAGTATTTT	CASSSPFGLAGGTDTQYF
TRBJ1-2	.	TRBD1	TRBV19	TGTGCCAGTAGACTTCAAACAGGGGGCTATGGCTACACCTTC	CASRLQTGGYGYTF
TRBJ2-1	.	TRBD1	TRBV19	TGTGCCAGTAGTGTATACCTCCGGGACAGAAACAATGAGCAGTTCTTC	CASSVYLRDRNNEQFF
TRBJ2-7	.	.	TRBV28	TGTGCCAGCAGGAAAGGGCCCTACGAGCAGTACTTC	CASRKGPYEQYF
TRBJ2-1	once	.	TRBV27	TGTGCCAGTCGTTTAGACTCCTACAATGAGCAGTTCTTC	CASRLDSYNEQFF
TRBJ2-5	.	.	TRBV5-1	TGCGCCAGCAGCTTGGAGGCAGGCCAAGAGACCCAGTACTTC	CASSLEAGQETQYF
TRBJ2-3	.	TRBD2	TRBV9	TGTGCCAGCTCCCGAGCGGGATGGGCAGATACGCAGTATTTT	CASSRAGWADTQYF
TRBJ2-7	.	.	TRBV28	TGTGCCAGTATCTCAGGGGTCTCCTACGAGCAGTACTTC	CASISGVSYEQYF
TRBJ2-1	.	.	TRBV6-1	TGTGCCAGCAGTGAGATTGACTGGGGAGATGAGCAGTTCTTC	CASSEIDWGDEQFF
TRBJ2-7	.	.	TRBV7-9	TGTGCCAGCAGCTTTCAAAACTCCTCCTACGAGCAGTACTTC	CASSFQNSSYEQYF
TRBJ1-2	once	.	TRBV4-2	TGTGCCAGCAGCCAAGATGGGTCAGGGAGCCTTTATGGCTACACCTTC	CASSQDGSGSLYGYTF
TRBJ1-1	.	.	TRBV5-1	TGCGCCAGCAGCTTGCAAGCAGGGCCCCCTGAAGCTTTCTTT	CASSLQAGPPEAFF
TRBJ2-5	.	.	TRBV6-5	TGTGCCAGCAGTCGCCTCGGACAACTACAAGAGACCCAGTACTTC	CASSRLGQLQETQYF
TRBJ2-7	.	TRBD1	TRBV5-4	TGTGCCAGCAGCTTACCGTTGGACAGGGGGCGTAGGGACGAGCAGTACTTC	CASSLPLDRGRRDEQYF
TRBJ1-1	.	.	TRBV28	TGTGCCAGCAGTCCCTTTTACACTTACACTGAAGCTTTCTTT	CASSPFYTYTEAFF
TRBJ2-3	.	.	TRBV6-4	TGTGCCAGCAGTGACTCGCCGGCGGGTTGGGGGAAATATTTT	CASSDSPAGWGKYF
TRBJ1-2	.	TRBD1	TRBV28	TGTGCCAGCAGTTGGACAGGGGATGGCTACACCTTC	CASSWTGDGYTF
TRBJ2-7	.	.	TRBV6-6	TGTGCCAGCAGGGAACTCTACGAGCAGTACTTC	CASRELYEQYF
TRBJ2-3	.	.	TRBV5-4	TGTGCCAGCAGCTTCGTCGGCCACGGGACAGATACGCAGTATTTT	CASSFVGHGTDTQYF
TRBJ2-2	.	.	TRBV9	TGTGCCAGCAGCATCCGGTCCGACATTTCTACCGGGGAGCTGTTTTTT	CASSIRSDISTGELFF
TRBJ2-1	.	TRBD2	TRBV7-6	TGTGCCAGCAGCTTAGCGGCTAGCGGGAGGACCATATCCTACAATGAGCAGTTCTTC	CASSLAASGRTISYNEQFF
TRBJ2-2	.	.	TRBV6-4	TGTGCCAGCAGTGATGGCACCGGGGAGCTGTTTTTT	CASSDGTGELFF
TRBJ2-5	.	.	TRBV19	TGTGCCAGTAGTCAGGACTGGGGCGAGACCCAGTACTTC	CASSQDWGETQYF
TRBJ2-5	.	.	TRBV9	TGTGCCAGCAGCGTCGACCGAGGGGGGGTAGAGACCCAGTACTTC	CASSVDRGGVETQYF
TRBJ1-5	.	TRBD1	TRBV7-9	TGTGCCAGCAGCTCCGGGACAGGCTACAATCAGCCCCAGCATTTT	CASSSGTGYNQPQHF
TRBJ2-5	.	TRBD2	TRBV5-4	TGTGCCAGCAGCCGGACTAGCGGGAGAGGGGGGGAGACCCAGTACTTC	CASSRTSGRGGETQYF
TRBJ1-2	.	.	TRBV25-1	TGTGCCAGCAGTGAATCTAGCTATGGCTACACCTTC	CASSESSYGYTF
TRBJ2-7	.	.	TRBV6-1	TGTGCCAGCAGTGAAGGACCCCCGGGACTTCGGACCCCCTACGAGCAGTACTTC	CASSEGPPGLRTPYEQYF
TRBJ2-1	.	.	TRBV4-2	TGTGCCAGCAGCCAAGGTCGGACAGAATACAATGAGCAGTTCTTC	CASSQGRTEYNEQFF
TRBJ2-3	.	TRBD2	TRBV5-1	TGCGCCAGCAGACTAGCGACTAGCACAGATACGCAGTATTTT	CASRLATSTDTQYF
TRBJ2-3	.	.	TRBV7-8	TGTGCCAGCAGCTTAGTTGTCGGGGGAAGCCCAGATACGCAGTATTTT	CASSLVVGGSPDTQYF
TRBJ2-7	.	.	TRBV5-4	TGTGCCAGCAGCTTGGCTTCGGCTAGTTCGTCCGAGCAGTACTTC	CASSLASASSSEQYF
TRBJ2-7	.	TRBD1	TRBV7-9	TGTGCCAGCAGCTTAGGAGCGCGGGACAGGGGAAACGAGCAGTACTTC	CASSLGARDRGNEQYF
TRBJ1-1	.	.	TRBV6-6	TGTGCCAGCACCCCGCGTCGGACTGAAGCTTTCTTT	CASTPRRTEAFF
TRBJ1-2	.	.	TRBV7-2	TGTGCCAGCAGCTGGGACACCTATGGCTACACCTTC	CASSWDTYGYTF
TRBJ2-7	.	.	TRBV28	TGTGCCAGCAGTGGCGGCGGTGGTCTAACATACTACGAGCAGTACTTC	CASSGGGGLTYYEQYF
TRBJ1-1	.	.	TRBV7-3	TGTGCCAGCAGCTTAACAGGGGAGAACACTGAAGCTTTCTTT	CASSLTGENTEAFF
TRBJ1-1	.	.	TRBV10-1	TGCGCCAGCAGTGAGATTTTGGGGAACACTGAAGCTTTCTTT	CASSEILGNTEAFF
TRBJ2-1	.	TRBD2	TRBV9	TGTGCCAGCAGCGGACTAGCGGGCTCCTACAATGAGCAGTTCTTC	CASSGLAGSYNEQFF
TRBJ2-5	once	.	TRBV25-1	TGTGCCAGCAGTGAAGGGGTTGGGGTATACCAAGAGACCCAGTACTTC	CASSEGVGVYQETQYF
TRBJ2-1	.	TRBD2	TRBV19	TGTGCCAGTAGTCAACTAGCGGAGAGAAATGAGCAGTTCTTC	CASSQLAERNEQFF
TRBJ2-1	.	.	TRBV5-1	TGCGCCAGCAGCCCGGACCCGAGCTCCTACAATGAGCAGTTCTTC	CASSPDPSSYNEQFF
TRBJ2-2	.	.	TRBV7-3	TGTGCCAGCAGCTTGGATGGACATAACACCGGGGAGCTGTTTTTT	CASSLDGHNTGELFF
TRBJ2-5	once	.	TRBV15	TGTGCCACCAGCAGAGATTTGGACACAGGGCTGGAGACCCAGTACTTC	CATSRDLDTGLETQYF
TRBJ2-5	.	.	TRBV25-1	TGTGCCAGCAGTGATTCCATAACAGGCTCCCCAGGGACCCAGTACTTC	CASSDSITGSPGTQYF
TRBJ2-1	.	.	TRBV19	TGTGCCAGTAGTCCCGGGGGCTCCTACAATGAGCAGTTCTTC	CASSPGGSYNEQFF
TRBJ2-2	.	TRBD1	TRBV9	TGTGCCAGCAGCACCCGACAGGGGAACACCGGGGAGCTGTTTTTT	CASSTRQGNTGELFF
TRBJ2-1	.	.	TRBV19	TGTGCCACCGAGGCCTCGACAGGTTCCTACAATGAGCAGTTCTTC	CATEASTGSYNEQFF